Below, 25 T cell receptor beta chains from the same sample are listed, as sequenced in a study of cytomegalovirus exposure and HLA in healthy donors. In the PCR, 60 Vbeta and 13 Jbeta primers were used. The data were produced by immunoSEQ multiplex PCR, yet TCRdb's version contains in-frame clones alone and is incomplete. The sample lists 180,000 or so clones; approximately 73% were seen once. Sequenced: PBMCs. These receptors came from a woman younger than 45 in good health and CMV-seropositive.

J is TRBJ2-3 and V is TRBV23-1, with 10 bases that match TRBD2. TRBV23-1 is annotated as an ORF whose role is uncertain. The CDR3 runs to 19 residues. V was pared by 0 bases and J by 4 bases, with 13 bases of the junction left unmatched. The CDR3 region is CASSQSYDSAGGAADTQYF. The CDR3 nucleotides are TGCGCCAGCAGTCAATCTTACGATTCAGCGGGGGGGGCCGCAGATACGCAGTATTTT.

This chain links TRBV21-1 with TRBJ2-5; TRBD1, the D gene given by the table, was not confirmed from the DNA. TRBV21-1 is a pseudogene locus. The CDR3 length is 14 residues. The chain's CDR3 is CASSIQGCPKTQYF. Written as DNA, the CDR3 is TGTGCCAGCAGCATACAGGGGTGCCCTAAGACCCAGTACTTC.

The chain has TRBV19 and TRBJ1-6, with TRBD1 as a possible D gene (5 bases). The CDR3 is made up of 13 amino acids. Deletions cut 8 bases from V and 13 bases from J, with 18 bases between. The germline gives CDR1 LNHDA, CDR2 SQIVND (reference sequence). The CDR3 sequence is CASRSSLGLPLHF. The CDR3, as DNA: TGTGCCAGTCGGAGCAGCTTGGGGCTCCCCCTCCACTTT. The whole variable domain, remainder taken from reference TRBV19 and TRBJ1-6, is DGGITQSPKYLFRKEGQNVTLSCEQNLNHDAMYWYRQDPGQGLRLIYYSQIVNDFQKGDIAEGYSVSREKKESFPLTVTSAQKNPTAFYLCASRSSLGLPLHFGNGTRLTVT.

V usage is TRBV5-4 and J usage is TRBJ2-2; 9 nucleotides line up with TRBD2. This CDR3 is 13 amino acids long. V lost 6 bases, J lost 7 bases, and 4 bases stayed unmatched. In germline, CDR1 is SGHNT, CDR2 YYREEE (reference sequence). This CDR3 reads CASTPSGDGELFF. CDR3 coding DNA: TGTGCCAGCACCCCTAGCGGGGACGGGGAGCTGTTTTTT.

CDR3 DNA sequence: TGTGCCAGCAGCTTGGCCAGGAGGGAAACCTACAATGAGCAGTTCTTC. Translated: CASSLARRETYNEQFF. The V call is TRBV5-6, the J call TRBJ2-1, with D perhaps TRBD2 (6 bases). CDR3 length: 16 amino acids. Germline values: CDR1 SGHDT, CDR2 YYEEEE. V lost 0 bases to trimming and J lost 2 bases, with 12 bases between them.

V and J are TRBV4-1 and TRBJ1-3; possible D gene TRBD1, 5 bases. The CDR3 runs to 15 residues. V gave up 4 bases and J gave up 4 bases, with 14 bases separating them. Germline CDR1 MGHRA, CDR2 YSYEKL. The DNA for the CDR3 is TGCGCCAGCAGCCGGGGGGTGCTCTCGGGAAACACCATATATTTT. This codes for CASSRGVLSGNTIYF.

The chain recombines TRBV28 with TRBJ1-6; D is uncertain. V dropped 7 bases and J dropped 14 bases, with 18 bases sitting between them. The CDR3 is made up of 13 amino acids. Germline V gene sequence: CDR1 MDHEN, CDR2 SYDVKM. CDR3: CASKGGGLPTLHF. The CDR3, as DNA: TGTGCCAGCAAGGGAGGAGGCCTCCCCACCCTCCACTTT.

The chain has TRBV29-1 and TRBJ2-7, with D perhaps matching TRBD1 (5 bases). V gave up 3 bases and J gave up 7 bases, with 16 bases separating them. Germline V gene lookup returns CDR1 SQVTM and CDR2 ANQGSEA. This CDR3 spans 13 amino acids. The CDR3: CSVDGRNQGEQYF. CDR3 nucleotides: TGCAGCGTTGACGGTAGAAATCAGGGAGAGCAGTACTTC.

A word on this clone: One end of the junction is discordant with germline, which a read error may explain. This chain uses TRBV10-3 with TRBJ2-4; 9 nucleotides align to TRBD1. This CDR3 has 15 amino acids. The germline V gene has CDR1 ENHRY and CDR2 SYGVKD. As DNA, the CDR3 is TGTGCCATCTCCGACAACACAGGGGGCGCAAACAGTCAGTACTTC. Protein: CAISDNTGGANSQYF.

This clone has only one observation. The V and J genes are TRBV27 and TRBJ2-2; 10 bases match TRBD1. The V gene's germline CDR1 is MNHEY and CDR2 SMNVEV (reference sequence). This CDR3 is 15 amino acids long. The V gene end was trimmed by 7 bases and the J gene end by 7 bases; junction bases not matched to a gene: 9. CDR3 protein: CASTTGDRGSGELFF. The DNA for the CDR3 is TGTGCCAGCACCACGGGGGACAGGGGCAGCGGGGAGCTGTTTTTT.

V and J are TRBV7-8 and TRBJ1-6; 8 nucleotides agree with TRBD1. Per germline, CDR1 SGHVS and CDR2 FQNEAQ. CDR3 length: 15 residues. After removal of 5 bases from V and 6 bases from J, the junction contained 6 bases not matched to a gene. The DNA of the CDR3 is TGTGCCAGCAGCGTCGGACAGGGCTCTAATTCACCCCTCCACTTT. Amino acids: CASSVGQGSNSPLHF.

This sequence joins TRBV11-3 and TRBJ2-1, with D possibly TRBD1 on 6 matching bases. The germline V gene has CDR1 SGHNT and CDR2 YENEEA. V dropped 6 bases and J dropped 3 bases, with 15 bases sitting between them. The CDR3 covers 15 residues. CDR3 residues: CASSSMRGGYNEQFF. CDR3 sequence (DNA): TGTGCCAGCAGTTCGATGAGAGGGGGCTACAATGAGCAGTTCTTC.

V usage is TRBV6-5 and J usage is TRBJ1-2; unclear D gene. Germline lookup yields CDR1 MNHEY and CDR2 SVGAGI. V gave up 6 bases and J gave up 7 bases, with 12 bases separating them. The CDR3 runs 12 residues. CDR3 in DNA: TGTGCCAGCAGGGGAGGCGATGCTGGCTACACCTTC. Translated, it gives CASRGGDAGYTF.

This sequence joins TRBV9 and TRBJ2-5, with a tentative D call TRBD2 (5 bases). V lost 2 bases and J 4 bases, leaving 9 bases between the germline ends. There are 13 residues in the CDR3. Germline V CDR1 and CDR2: SGDLS, YYNGEE. The CDR3 reads CASSVLSGETQYF. The CDR3 DNA follows: TGTGCCAGCAGCGTCCTCAGCGGAGAGACCCAGTACTTC.

CDR3 loop: CASSLSAGQGNSPLHF. CDR3 nucleotides: TGTGCCAGCAGTTTATCAGCGGGACAGGGCAATTCACCCCTCCACTTT. This sequence joins TRBV28 and TRBJ1-6; 9 bases align to TRBD1. CDR3 length: 16 residues. V dropped 1 base and J dropped 7; count of bases not matched to a gene: 5. Looked up from germline, CDR1 is MDHEN and CDR2 is SYDVKM.

This chain joins TRBV5-1 and TRBJ2-5; 7 nucleotides align to TRBD1. Germline trimming cut 2 bases from V and 11 bases from J; bases unmatched to any gene: 6. The CDR3 consists of 12 residues. CDR1 is SGHRS and CDR2 is YFSETQ in the germline V gene. The CDR3 region has the DNA TGCGCCAGCAGCTTCTGGGACAGTGAGCAGTACTTC. Its protein is CASSFWDSEQYF.

The CDR3 reads CASSEQGISNEKLFF. The CDR3 nucleotides are TGTGCCAGCAGTGAACAGGGTATCTCTAATGAAAAACTGTTTTTT. The V call is TRBV2, the J call TRBJ1-4; a weak D match, TRBD1 (5 bases). V was pared by 2 bases and J by 3 bases, with 10 bases between. The CDR3 extends over 15 amino acids. CDR1 SNHLY and CDR2 FYNNEI come from the germline V gene.

The chain recombines TRBV5-1 with TRBJ1-4; TRBD1 agrees at 8 bases. V shed 3 bases and J 8 bases; nucleotides not matched to a gene: 15. Germline V gene sequence: CDR1 SGHRS, CDR2 YFSETQ. The CDR3 length is 17 residues. The CDR3 coding sequence is TGCGCCAGCAGCTCTCCTACCGCCGGACAGGGACGGGAAAAACTGTTTTTT. Encoded protein: CASSSPTAGQGREKLFF. Drawing the rest from reference TRBV5-1 and TRBJ1-4, the complete variable domain is KAGVTQTPRYLIKTRGQQVTLSCSPISGHRSVSWYQQTPGQGLQFLFEYFSETQRNKGNFPGRFSGRQFSNSRSEMNVSTLELGDSALYLCASSSPTAGQGREKLFFGSGTQLSVL.

The chain is built from TRBV7-6 and TRBJ1-1; D possibly corresponds to TRBD1 (6 bases). This CDR3 contains 15 residues. V gave up 5 bases and J gave up 5 bases, with 18 bases separating them. CDR1 SGHVS and CDR2 FNYEAQ come from the germline V gene. The CDR3 bases are TGTGCCAGCAGCCCACCGATTCTTAGGGGGACTGAAGCTTTCTTT. It encodes CASSPPILRGTEAFF. The entire variable domain, with the rest obtained from reference TRBV7-6 and TRBJ1-1, is as follows: GAGVSQSPRYKVTKRGQDVALRCDPISGHVSLYWYRQALGQGPEFLTYFNYEAQQDKSGLPNDRFSAERPEGSISTLTIQRTEQRDSAMYRCASSPPILRGTEAFFGQGTRLTVV.

V gene TRBV7-2 combines with J gene TRBJ2-7; D might be TRBD2 (5 bases). In germline, CDR1 is SGHTA, CDR2 FQGNSA. The CDR3 loop spans 12 amino acids. V lost 3 bases and J 5 bases, leaving 8 bases between the germline ends. The CDR3 coding sequence is TGTGCCAGCAGCTTCCCCGGGGACGAGCAGTACTTC. Encoded protein: CASSFPGDEQYF.

The V call is TRBV7-9, the J call TRBJ2-7, with TRBD2 matching 11 bases. The V and J ends lost 5 bases and 0 bases, in that order; junction bases with no gene match: 3. Looked up from germline, CDR1 is SEHNR and CDR2 is FQNEAQ (reference sequence). This CDR3 spans 15 amino acids. The CDR3 DNA is TGTGCCAGCAGCCCTAGCGGGGGGATCTCCTACGAGCAGTACTTC. Protein sequence: CASSPSGGISYEQYF.

The V gene is TRBV4-1, the J gene TRBJ2-5; TRBD1 is a possible D gene (5 bases). V lost 1 base and J 1 base, leaving 10 bases between the germline ends. The CDR3 is 15 amino acids. Per the germline V gene, CDR1 is MGHRA and CDR2 is YSYEKL. CDR3 residues: CASSQVGRAQETQYF. As DNA, the CDR3 is TGCGCCAGCAGCCAAGTTGGCAGGGCCCAAGAGACCCAGTACTTC.

This sequence joins TRBV27 and TRBJ1-5; D gene uncertain. V lost 5 bases and J 7 bases, leaving 18 bases between the germline ends. CDR1 and CDR2 from the germline V gene are MNHEY and SMNVEV (reference sequence). The CDR3 has 15 residues. DNA for the CDR3: TGTGCCAGCAGTCCAGTCGGGGTTCGCCCGCAGCCCCAGCATTTT. It is translated as CASSPVGVRPQPQHF.

V is TRBV7-8 and J is TRBJ1-5; the match to TRBD1 covers 7 bases. V was clipped by 3 bases and J by 4 bases; unmatched bases: 9. CDR1 is SGHVS and CDR2 is FQNEAQ in the germline V gene. The CDR3 contains 16 residues. The CDR3 nucleotides are TGTGCCAGCAGCTTGGGGCAGGGGGTTATGAATCAGCCCCAGCATTTT. The encoded protein is CASSLGQGVMNQPQHF.

This sequence joins TRBV4-2 and TRBJ2-5, with D maybe TRBD2 (5 bases). V lost 1 base and J 2 bases, leaving 8 bases between the germline ends. Germline loops: CDR1 LGHNA, CDR2 YNFKEQ. CDR3 size: 14 residues. This CDR3 reads CASSQAGRQETQYF. The CDR3 DNA follows: TGTGCCAGCAGCCAAGCTGGGAGACAAGAGACCCAGTACTTC.